This T cell receptor beta chain was profiled in a study of blood T cells in healthy people across ages (dated by TCRdb to between 2014 and 2017). About the full investigation: In model experiments, roughly one uniquely barcoded TCR beta cDNA molecule per two T cells was captured by template switching. Age-related changes in TCR beta repertoire diversity were measured in the study by deep sequencing normalized with unique cDNA molecular identifiers. Donors were grouped into four age groups: young (average 16 years), middle-aged (39), aged (about 59) and long-lived (about 89). The study analyzed two additional independent replicas of 1 million unique cDNA reads from the same blood draw for two donors, one aged 18 to 30 and one aged 80 or older. Here is what the overall study found, with its caveats: Because profiling used bulk unsorted PBMCs, naive and antigen-experienced compartments could not be compared conclusively. Because the CMV infection status of the donors was unknown, age-related changes in expanded clonotypes may potentially have been confounded. There was a strong correlation between observed TCR beta diversity and the percentage of naive T cells measured by flow cytometry. As age increased, observed TCR beta diversity per million T cells dropped in a roughly linear way, and a significant reduction was already evident by age around 41. Estimates of total diversity based on one million sequenced T cells were regarded as lower bounds and as underestimates. Compared with the aged group, more naive CD4+ T cells, fewer expanded clones and increased TCR diversity were shown by the long-lived group, suggesting age selection.

Systemically healthy Caucasian individuals from Russia, around 39 in total and aged roughly 6 to 100 years, were included as donors. About 9.6 milliliters of peripheral blood were collected from each donor into EDTA-treated Vacutainer tubes. Ficoll-Paque density-gradient centrifugation was used to isolate PBMCs, with at least 6.5 million per sample. Total RNA, at least 5 micrograms per sample, was extracted from PBMCs with Trizol reagent. For every donor, flow cytometry on a PBMC aliquot measured the percentage of naive CD45RAhigh/CD27high T cells. Germline trimming: 2 bases from V, 2 bases from J; junction bases outside gene matches: 13. Including cysteine and phenylalanine, the CDR3 has 17 amino acids. The DNA shown is the 51-base CDR3, in frame from base 1. Looking up the germline V gene (reference sequence) yields CDR1 DFQATT and CDR2 SNEGSKA. Concerning this clonotype: Its antigen is unknown. No base quality values were provided; no much bigger clone lies one nucleotide off.

Library prep was done by 5' RACE. Sequencer: Illumina HiSeq 2500. The second PCR ran for about 6 to 11 cycles and used a J-beta primer mix along with a sample-barcoded 5' primer. A unique molecular identifier was introduced onto each TCR beta cDNA molecule by a template-switch 5' adaptor carrying 12 random nucleotides. Each sample yielded at least 3 million CDR3-containing paired-end reads. First-strand cDNA was synthesized from all RNA with the Mint cDNA synthesis kit, primed by a TRBC-specific oligonucleotide. Following uracil-DNA glycosylase treatment, all cDNA underwent a first 18-cycle PCR with the universal primers M1SS and BC2_uni_R. On the authors' methods: Each sample was normalized by randomly selecting 1 million high-quality reads, each carrying a distinct molecular identifier. Instead of being binned into consensus sequences, reads with shared molecular identifiers were discarded. MiTCR, run with a Q25 quality threshold and the strictest error-elimination algorithm, handled CDR3 identification, clonotype clustering and error correction. A nonparametric unseen species model with Euler transformation was used to estimate a lower bound on total TCR beta diversity. TCRdb passed the public sequencing reads through fastp at Q25 and MiXCR, retaining productive beta sequences. Each CDR3 protein appears once, grouped with its most common genes and DNA. For this entry, the V and J calls and clone size follow TCRdb and not the study's own pipeline. This sample holds about 800,000 distinct CDR3 sequences; 25% were observed only once. The ten biggest clones cover approximately 3.7% of the sample.

These data also formed part of another study, on T cells of mothers and their children. From that second study: Nine systemically healthy Caucasian individuals served as donors, namely three mothers together with their six children. cDNA synthesis used all of the extracted RNA, with roughly 1.5 ug of RNA in each 15 ul reaction. In the second PCR, sample barcodes and 2-4 random nucleotides were introduced via the M1S primer. Over 10 million TCR beta CDR3 reads came from each mother, compared with around 3 million reads from each child. Thymic selection shapes the output of TCR recombination in a similar way in related and unrelated pairs, and inherited differences have a minor effect. Related mother-child pairs always showed normalized repertoire overlap that was slightly higher than in unrelated mother-child pairs, though the difference was never significant. Persistent microchimeric T cell clones were not detected, at a sensitivity of approximately 98 clones per million clonotypes. Deep NGS was used in the study to compare the TCR beta repertoires of mothers and children and to look for features that separate related mother-child pairs from unrelated individuals. The mean age was about 40 +/- 4 years for the mothers and approximately 11 +/- 4 years for the children. After adapters were ligated using NEBNext reagents, the libraries underwent 100+100 nt paired-end sequencing on an Illumina HiSeq 2000. To prevent cross-contamination, the mother and child libraries were prepared a month apart and were sequenced in separate runs. For each donor, between about 500,000 and 2,200,000 distinct TCR beta clonotypes were identified. Naive TCR beta clonotypes were estimated from low-frequency clonotypes matched to each donor's FACS-determined naive share, without sorting.

Sequencing was performed on blood. Recombination linked TRBV20-1 to TRBJ2-7; TRBD2 agrees with 9 junctional bases. The receptor comes from a boy aged 5-17 years in good health. CDR3 region: CSARRASGVTRAYEQYF. The DNA is as follows: TGCAGTGCTAGACGGGCTAGCGGGGTTACCAGAGCCTACGAGCAGTACTTC.